This T cell receptor (beta chain) was observed in a study of cytomegalovirus exposure and HLA in healthy donors. Findings and caveats of the study: Most TCR sequences were rare, but some public TCRs occurred in many donors. Differences between HLA loci emerged in a later analysis of TCR association rates, with DRB1 most and HLA-C fewest. Reports showed the classifier diagnosing cytomegalovirus status with high specificity and sensitivity.

This CDR3 spans 16 amino acids. V lost 0 bases to trimming and J lost 4 bases, with 12 bases between them. Germline V gene data show CDR1 as LGHNA and CDR2 as YSLEER. Primers for the PCR totalled 60 Vbeta and 13 Jbeta. Method: immunoSEQ multiplex PCR; TCRdb's copy keeps in-frame clones and lacks some. The repertoire has about 200,000 clones, approximately 78% of them found once; the top ten carry approximately 6.5%. Concerning this clone itself: What it binds is not known.

The V gene is TRBV4-3, the J gene TRBJ1-4; D possibly corresponds to TRBD1 (6 bases). This TCR came from a woman in her 50s in good health and CMV-seropositive. The sequenced sample consisted of PBMCs. The CDR3: CASSQDPARGNEKLFF. The CDR3 nucleotides are TGCGCCAGCAGCCAAGATCCTGCCAGGGGTAATGAAAAACTGTTTTTT.